This T cell receptor beta chain was sequenced during a study of T cells in Graves' hyperthyroidism and ophthalmopathy. Authors of the study amplified TCR beta CDR3 regions from RNA transcripts. The HTBI primer set drove a first-round RT-PCR of the TCR CDR3. TCRdb independently ran MiXCR on the multiplex PCR reads; one entry per CDR3 protein. The sample lists 600,000 or so distinct CDR3 sequences; roughly 46% were seen once. This clonotype came up once. CDR1 SNHLY and CDR2 FYNNEI come from the germline V gene. This CDR3 has 14 residues. Newly diagnosed patients aged 18 to 65 had hyperthyroidism of under 2 months' duration.

J is TRBJ1-6 and V is TRBV2; TRBD1 is a possible D gene (5 bases). Specimen: peripheral blood or thyroid tissue (not recorded which). The TCR comes from a woman under 30 with Graves' hyperthyroidism. Here the CDR3 DNA reads TGTGCTACTAGCAGAGGGGAAGGCAATTCACCCCTCCACTTT. Its translation: CATSRGEGNSPLHF.